This T cell receptor beta chain was identified in a study of shared clonotypes between healthy human individuals. General study findings and limits: Exclusively blood specimens were collected; tissue repertoires likely differ.

The V gene's germline CDR1 is SGHDT and CDR2 YYEEEE. The CDR3 has 14 amino acids. The V end was cut by 0 bases, the J end by 4 bases, with 10 bases between. Concerning this clone: The antigen is not known.

Clones were sequenced by immunoSEQ multiplex PCR, and TCRdb holds only the in-frame ones, with some missing. The sample lists roughly 500,000 clones; less than 80% were seen once. This clonotype was obtained from a woman in her thirties or forties in good health. Some clones in this sample may be carry-over from other donors' samples. Sequenced: PBMCs. The chain couples TRBV5-6 to TRBJ1-1, with a possible D match to TRBD1 (5 bases). In DNA form, the CDR3 reads TGTGCCAGCAGCTTGGTGGCAGGGATCACTGAAGCTTTCTTT. This translates into CASSLVAGITEAFF.